A single sample is the source of the 27 T cell receptor beta chains below, sequenced in a study of T cell responses to AZD1222 COVID-19 vaccine. Libraries were prepared by immunoSEQ multiplex PCR; TCRdb keeps only in-frame clonotypes and omits some of them. The table includes approximately 150,000 clones, 90% detected once. The sequenced sample was peripheral blood, obtained 28 days after the second AZD1222 dose. The source of these receptors is an adult who received the AZD1222 COVID-19 vaccine.

There are a few counts of this clone. The chain links TRBV11-1 to TRBJ2-7, with 12 bases that match TRBD2. V was clipped by 6 bases and J by 5 bases; unmatched bases: 5. The CDR3 sequence is 14 residues long. Germline CDR1 is SGHAT and CDR2 is FQDESV (reference sequence). CDR3 region: CASRATSGRDEQYF. CDR3 bases: TGTGCCAGCAGGGCGACTAGCGGGAGAGACGAGCAGTACTTC.

The chain recombines TRBV18 with TRBJ1-5, with TRBD1 identical over 9 bases. The length of the CDR3 is 16 residues. The germline V gene encodes CDR1 KGHSH and CDR2 LQKENI. With V trimmed by 5 bases and J by 7 bases, 12 bases remained unmatched. CDR3 in amino acids: CASSYARQGDGQPQHF. The CDR3, as DNA: TGTGCCAGCTCATACGCCAGACAGGGGGACGGACAGCCCCAGCATTTT.

The chain employs TRBV6-2 or TRBV6-3 and TRBJ1-4; tentatively, D is TRBD1 (5 bases). CDR3 length: 18 amino acids. Germline values: CDR1 MNHEY, CDR2 SVGEGT. V lost 6 bases, J lost 0 bases, and 20 bases lay in between. CDR3 nucleotides: TGTGCCAGCAGACCTCGCGGGGGGAGGGTCGCAACTAATGAAAAACTGTTTTTT. Its translation is CASRPRGGRVATNEKLFF.

A single count supports this clone. The V call is TRBV25-1, the J call TRBJ1-2, with unresolved D. The ends were cut back, 9 bases at V and 4 bases at J, with 9 bases in the middle. Germline V gene data show CDR1 as MGHDK and CDR2 as SYGVNS. The CDR3 spans 11 residues. This CDR3 is CASHTGYGYTF. The CDR3 DNA is TGTGCCAGTCACACGGGCTATGGCTACACCTTC.

The V gene is TRBV13, the J gene TRBJ1-3; no clear D gene. Germline V gives CDR1 PRHDT, CDR2 FYEKMQ (reference sequence). V lost 5 bases and J 1 base, leaving 12 bases between the germline ends. The CDR3 covers 15 residues. In nucleotides, the CDR3 is TGTGCCAGCAGCCCCACGGTACGGTCTGGAAACACCATATATTTT. Translating it yields CASSPTVRSGNTIYF. Supplemented by reference TRBV13 and TRBJ1-3, the full variable domain reads AAGVIQSPRHLIKEKRETATLKCYPIPRHDTVYWYQQGPGQDPQFLISFYEKMQSDKGSIPDRFSAQQFSDYHSELNMSSLELGDSALYFCASSPTVRSGNTIYFGEGSWLTVV.

The genes are TRBV6-5 and TRBJ1-2; no clear D gene. There are 13 residues in the CDR3. Germline loops: CDR1 MNHEY, CDR2 SVGAGI. The ends were cut back, 0 bases at V and 3 bases at J, with 5 bases in the middle. CDR3 protein: CASSYSNDYGYTF. CDR3 nucleotides: TGTGCCAGCAGTTACTCGAACGACTATGGCTACACCTTC.

This sequence joins TRBV3-1 (or the pseudogene TRBV3-2) and TRBJ1-2; D is uncertain. The CDR3 consists of 14 residues. In germline, CDR1 is LGHDT, CDR2 YNNKEL (reference sequence). V lost 2 bases and J lost 0, with 7 bases in between. CDR3 bases: TGTGCCAGCAGCCAATTTATTGCTAACTATGGCTACACCTTC. It yields the protein CASSQFIANYGYTF.

This clone appeared a single time. The gene calls are TRBV4-2 and TRBJ2-2; 10 nucleotides match TRBD2. Germline CDR1 LGHNA, CDR2 YNFKEQ. The ends lost 4 bases at V and 6 bases at J; junction bases unmatched: 5. The CDR3 totals 15 residues. The CDR3 here is CASSPERGGPGELFF. The CDR3 nucleotides are TGTGCCAGCAGCCCCGAGCGGGGGGGCCCCGGGGAGCTGTTTTTT.

The CDR3 nucleotides read TGTGCCACGAGTACAGGTTCCAACAATGAGCAGTTCTTC. Protein sequence: CATSTGSNNEQFF. The chain joins TRBV24-1 to TRBJ2-1; a possible D gene is TRBD1 (5 bases). From germline, CDR1 is KGHDR and CDR2 SFDVKD. The CDR3 is made up of 13 amino acids. Trimming stripped 10 bases from V and 5 bases from J, with 14 bases between.

This chain joins TRBV7-2 and TRBJ2-7; 7 bases are a match to TRBD2. Germline trimming cut 5 bases from V and 2 bases from J; bases unmatched to any gene: 9. CDR1 SGHTA and CDR2 FQGNSA come from the germline V gene. The CDR3 loop spans 15 amino acids. DNA for the CDR3: TGTGCCAGCAGCCCGGAGACTAGCCCAGCCTACGAGCAGTACTTC. Protein: CASSPETSPAYEQYF.

As concerns this clone: Germline is not matched at one junction end, which may reflect a read error. J is TRBJ2-7 and V is TRBV7-2; possible D gene TRBD2, 6 bases. The germline CDR1 and CDR2 sequences are SGHTA and FQGNSA. The CDR3 has 14 residues. The CDR3 DNA follows: TGTGCCAGCAGATTAGCGGCCAACTCCTACGAGCAGTACTTC. It translates to CASRLAANSYEQYF.

This chain links TRBV19 with TRBJ1-4, with D perhaps matching TRBD1 (5 bases). Trimming pared 6 bases from V and 8 bases from J, leaving 13 bases between. The CDR3 sequence is 13 residues long. Germline CDR1 and CDR2: LNHDA and SQIVND (reference sequence). Here the CDR3 reads CASSLRGEEKLFF. Written as DNA, the CDR3 is TGTGCCAGTAGCCTGAGGGGTGAAGAAAAACTGTTTTTT.

V gene TRBV7-9 combines with J gene TRBJ1-2, with TRBD1 as a possible D gene (5 bases). Germline V gene sequence: CDR1 SEHNR, CDR2 FQNEAQ (reference sequence). The V end was cut by 0 bases, the J end by 6 bases, with 11 bases between. The CDR3 length is 14 residues. The CDR3 nucleotides read TGTGCCAGCAGCTTAGCGGCCAAGGGGAATGGCTACACCTTC. Amino acid sequence: CASSLAAKGNGYTF.

The V gene is TRBV18, the J gene TRBJ2-2; 9 positions agree with TRBD1. The germline gives CDR1 KGHSH, CDR2 LQKENI. The V and J ends lost 5 bases and 1 base, in that order; junction bases with no gene match: 2. The CDR3 loop spans 15 amino acids. CDR3 sequence: CASSMGQGNTGELFF. DNA for the CDR3: TGTGCCAGCTCAATGGGACAGGGGAACACCGGGGAGCTGTTTTTT. The full variable domain, with the rest looked up from reference TRBV18 and TRBJ2-2, is NAGVMQNPRHLVRRRGQEARLRCSPMKGHSHVYWYRQLPEEGLKFMVYLQKENIIDESGMPKERFSAEFPKEGPSILRIQQVVRGDSAAYFCASSMGQGNTGELFFGEGSRLTVL.

The rearrangement uses TRBV15 and TRBJ2-7, with D tentatively TRBD2 (6 bases). Trimming pared 1 base from V and 1 base from J, leaving 11 bases between. Germline V gene lookup returns CDR1 LNHNV and CDR2 YYDKDF (reference sequence). The CDR3 has 15 amino acids. CDR3 in amino acids: CATSRAGAVSYEQYF. Here the CDR3 DNA reads TGTGCCACCAGCAGAGCGGGAGCCGTTTCCTACGAGCAGTACTTC.

This chain uses TRBV10-3 with TRBJ1-3, with unresolved D. The V and J ends lost 5 bases and 0 bases respectively, with 14 bases between them. The germline gives CDR1 ENHRY, CDR2 SYGVKD. There are 16 residues in the CDR3. CDR3 sequence: CAISPTMIISGNTIYF. The DNA of the CDR3 is TGTGCCATCAGTCCAACCATGATAATCTCTGGAAACACCATATATTTT.

The chain employs TRBV3-1 (or the pseudogene TRBV3-2) and TRBJ2-1; tentatively, D is TRBD1 or TRBD2 (5 bases each). The CDR3 runs 16 residues. The ends were cut back, 4 bases at V and 0 bases at J, with 13 bases in the middle. Germline CDR1 is LGHDT and CDR2 is YNNKEL (reference sequence). CDR3 protein: CASSLVGESSYNEQFF. For the CDR3, the DNA is TGTGCCAGCAGCCTCGTGGGGGAAAGCTCCTACAATGAGCAGTTCTTC.

The chain couples TRBV7-3 to TRBJ1-2; TRBD1 matches at 8 bases. Looked up from germline, CDR1 is SGHTA and CDR2 is FQGTGA. Trimming cost V 0 bases and J 4 bases; bases outside gene matches: 4. There are 15 residues in the CDR3. CDR3 nucleotide sequence: TGTGCCAGCAGCTTAACTGCGCAGGGGGCCTATGGCTACACCTTC. Its translation is CASSLTAQGAYGYTF.

The chain joins TRBV6-5 to TRBJ2-2; D unclear. Trimming cost V 2 bases and J 8 bases, with 6 bases left between them. This CDR3 region has 12 residues. The germline CDR1 and CDR2 sequences are MNHEY and SVGAGI. CDR3 in amino acids: CASSYPPGELFF. CDR3 sequence (DNA): TGTGCCAGCAGTTACCCGCCGGGGGAGCTGTTTTTT.

The V call is TRBV18, the J call TRBJ2-4; 8 bases line up with TRBD2. This CDR3 contains 15 residues. Germline V gene sequence: CDR1 KGHSH, CDR2 LQKENI. V shed 0 bases, J shed 7 bases, and the junction held 5 bases outside the gene matches. CDR3 nucleotides: TGTGCCAGCTCACCACCGAGTAGCGGGACTAACATTCAGTACTTC. Its protein product is CASSPPSSGTNIQYF.

The rearrangement links TRBV5-6 to TRBJ1-2, with a possible D match to TRBD1 (5 bases). V gave up 1 base and J gave up 8 bases, with 15 bases separating them. Looked up from germline, CDR1 is SGHDT and CDR2 is YYEEEE. This CDR3 has 14 amino acids. CDR3 bases: TGTGCCAGCAGCTTGCCAGGGCGCCACTGGGGCTACACCTTC. This encodes CASSLPGRHWGYTF.

CDR3 bases: TGCAGTGCTAGACGGAATGAAAAACTGTTTTTT. Encoded protein: CSARRNEKLFF. The genes are TRBV20-1 and TRBJ1-4, with unresolved D. Between the trimmed V and J ends, which lost 2 bases and 5 bases, there was a span of 3 bases. Germline V gene lookup returns CDR1 DFQATT and CDR2 SNEGSKA (reference sequence). The CDR3 runs to 11 residues.

This chain links TRBV18 with TRBJ2-1, with TRBD2 as a possible D gene (5 bases). CDR3 length: 16 residues. Germline V gene sequence: CDR1 KGHSH, CDR2 LQKENI. V dropped 2 bases and J dropped 5 bases, with 16 bases sitting between them. The CDR3 protein is CASSPVGTDFDNEQFF. The CDR3 DNA is TGTGCCAGCTCACCAGTGGGAACGGACTTCGACAATGAGCAGTTCTTC.

V and J are TRBV4-2 and TRBJ2-5; 8 positions agree with TRBD1. The ends lost 4 bases at V and 3 bases at J; junction bases unmatched: 4. CDR3 size: 14 residues. Germline V gives CDR1 LGHNA, CDR2 YNFKEQ. CDR3 amino acids: CASSRGQGKETQYF. The CDR3 nucleotides are TGTGCCAGCAGCCGCGGACAGGGTAAAGAGACCCAGTACTTC.

The chain combines TRBV27 with TRBJ2-3; 10 nucleotides line up with TRBD2. Germline V lookup: CDR1 MNHEY, CDR2 SMNVEV (reference sequence). V lost 2 bases and J lost 4; bases outside the gene matches: 3. The length of the CDR3 is 15 residues. The DNA for the CDR3 is TGTGCCAGCAGTTTAAACCTAGCGGGAGCAGATACGCAGTATTTT. It specifies CASSLNLAGADTQYF.

The chain uses TRBV27 and TRBJ1-1; 10 nucleotides match TRBD1. Germline assignment: CDR1 MNHEY and CDR2 SMNVEV (reference sequence). V lost 6 bases and J lost 2; bases outside the gene matches: 9. The length of the CDR3 is 16 residues. The CDR3 DNA is TGTGCCAGCAGATATGACAGGGGGCGAGGAAACACTGAAGCTTTCTTT. Its protein is CASRYDRGRGNTEAFF.

V is TRBV28 and J is TRBJ1-4; D uncertain. Trimming took off 2 bases at V and 2 bases at J, with 6 bases between the two ends. This CDR3 is built from 14 residues. The V gene's germline CDR1 is MDHEN and CDR2 SYDVKM. CDR3 bases: TGTGCCAGCAGTTTACGGGGTACTAATGAAAAACTGTTTTTT. It yields the protein CASSLRGTNEKLFF. Drawing the rest from reference TRBV28 and TRBJ1-4, the complete variable domain is DVKVTQSSRYLVKRTGEKVFLECVQDMDHENMFWYRQDPGLGLRLIYFSYDVKMKEKGDIPEGYSVSREKKERFSLILESASTNQTSMYLCASSLRGTNEKLFFGSGTQLSVL.